This T cell receptor (beta chain) was identified in a study of blood T cell repertoires in COVID-19. Turning to the study itself: Both acute and convalescent COVID-19 samples were obtained from the United States, Italy and Spain. T cells, B-cell-depleted T cells, or PBMCs provided the cDNA or gDNA that served as material.

The CDR3 spans 15 residues. Looked up from germline, CDR1 is WNHNN and CDR2 is SYGVQD (reference sequence). Trimming took 0 bases from V and 7 from J, leaving 12 bases between them. Profiling relied on immunoSEQ multiplex PCR, and the TCRdb table lists in-frame clones only, not all of them. The sample yields 450,000 or so clones, 70% to 90% seen once. The sample taken for sequencing was peripheral blood. This chain uses TRBV10-1 with TRBJ2-2, with a possible D match to TRBD1 (5 bases). This TCR was recovered from a woman aged 40 to 50 with COVID-19, enrolled during active disease. The CDR3 DNA is TGCGCCAGCAGTGAGTCGTTCAGGGCAAACGGGGAGCTGTTTTTT. Protein product: CASSESFRANGELFF.